This T cell receptor (beta chain) was sequenced during a study of T cell changes during pregnancy in multiple sclerosis. There are 11 residues in the CDR3. Germline CDR1 MNHNY, CDR2 SVGAGI (reference sequence). V was pared by 8 bases and J by 2 bases, with 7 bases between. Clones were read by immunoSEQ multiplex PCR, and TCRdb kept only the in-frame ones, dropping some. In the table there are about 4,000 clones, about nine tenths of which are singletons. The sample in question was CD8+ T cells from peripheral blood mononuclear cells, obtained in the first trimester of pregnancy. This TCR was sampled from a female donor in good health, enrolled as a control in a pregnancy study. This chain links TRBV6-6 with TRBJ2-7; D is possibly TRBD2 (6 bases). The CDR3 DNA sequence: TGTGCCAGCGCGGGGCCCTACGAGCAGTACTTC. This gives the protein CASAGPYEQYF.